This T cell receptor beta chain stems from a study of blood T cell repertoires in COVID-19. Germline lookup yields CDR1 SQVTM and CDR2 ANQGSEA. This CDR3 spans 17 amino acids. Germline trimming cut 6 bases from V and 0 bases from J; bases unmatched to any gene: 15. Clones were read by immunoSEQ multiplex PCR, and TCRdb kept only the in-frame ones, dropping some. The table shows fewer than 350,000 clones, with roughly 90% occurring only once. This clone was seen only once. V gene TRBV29-1 combines with J gene TRBJ2-7; 9 positions match TRBD2. The origin of this receptor is a woman aged 30 to 39 who had recovered from COVID-19. The sequenced sample was PBMCs or T cells enriched from blood (not recorded which). CDR3 DNA: TGCAGCGTCGGAGGGGGCCTTAGCGGGGGCCTCTCCTACGAGCAGTACTTC. Translation gives CSVGGGLSGGLSYEQYF.